These 32 T cell receptor beta chains share one sample of origin, sequenced in a study of CD8+CD57+ T cells in acquired aplastic anemia. Genomic DNA acted as the template from which TCR beta VDJ combination and CDR3 sequence profiling were carried out. Each CDR3 protein gets one entry after TCRdb re-called the reads with MiXCR. The table has 100,000 to 150,000 distinct CDR3 sequences, around 48% seen once; the top ten hold 2% to 3%. The material sequenced was sorted CD4+, CD8+, or CD8+CD57+ T cells (not recorded which) from PBMCs. Source of these receptors: a human donor in good health, serving as a control.

This clonotype was seen repeatedly, ten times or more. The chain couples TRBV20-1 to TRBJ1-3; tentatively, D is TRBD1 (5 bases). V shed 0 bases and J shed 8 bases, with 17 bases lying between them. Germline V CDR1 and CDR2: DFQATT, SNEGSKA (reference sequence). The CDR3 is 15 amino acids. The CDR3 loop reads CSARDGAREGDTIYF. In DNA, the CDR3 is TGCAGTGCTAGAGATGGGGCCAGGGAAGGTGACACCATATATTTT.

The rearrangement links TRBV7-9 to TRBJ1-6; D remains ambiguous. This CDR3 spans 12 amino acids. Trimming stripped 5 bases from V and 9 bases from J, with 8 bases between. Germline values: CDR1 SEHNR, CDR2 FQNEAQ (reference sequence). CDR3 in DNA: TGTGCCAGCAGCGCGGGCGTTTCACCCCTCCACTTT. Translated: CASSAGVSPLHF.

The V and J genes are TRBV6-1 and TRBJ2-7; 9 positions agree with TRBD1. V shed 7 bases, J shed 2 bases, and the junction held 6 bases outside the gene matches. The CDR3 is 14 residues long. CDR1 and CDR2 (germline): MNHNS, SASEGT. DNA for the CDR3: TGTGCCAGCACCCCCGGGACAGGGACCTACGAGCAGTACTTC. Protein: CASTPGTGTYEQYF.

This clonotype was seen only once. This chain connects TRBV10-3 to TRBJ1-1; maybe TRBD1 (5 bases). CDR3 length equals 13 residues. Germline V gene lookup returns CDR1 ENHRY and CDR2 SYGVKD. Trimming left V 5 bases short and J 2 bases short, with 9 bases between. The DNA for the CDR3 is TGTGCCATCAGTAGGACATTTAACACTGAAGCTTTCTTT. It specifies CAISRTFNTEAFF.

This clonotype was recorded many times. This chain uses TRBV7-8 with TRBJ1-2, with 8 bases that match TRBD1. Germline values: CDR1 SGHVS, CDR2 FQNEAQ. This CDR3 has 14 residues. With V trimmed by 5 bases and J by 8 bases, 10 bases remained unmatched. The chain's CDR3 is CASSLRQGPEGYTF. The CDR3 nucleotides are TGTGCCAGCAGCCTTAGACAGGGGCCGGAGGGCTACACCTTC. Combining the CDR3 with reference TRBV7-8 and TRBJ1-2 gives the whole variable domain GAGVSQSPRYKVAKRGQDVALRCDPISGHVSLFWYQQALGQGPEFLTYFQNEAQLDKSGLPSDRFFAERPEGSVSTLKIQRTQQEDSAVYLCASSLRQGPEGYTFGSGTRLTVV.

This rearrangement joins TRBV7-2 to TRBJ1-2; no clear D. The CDR3 covers 13 residues. CDR1 is SGHTA, CDR2 FQGNSA, per germline. Trimming pared 2 bases from V and 5 bases from J, leaving 9 bases between. This CDR3 is CASSLPSEYGYTF. CDR3 bases: TGTGCCAGCAGCTTACCATCCGAGTATGGCTACACCTTC.

This clonotype has a count of ten or more. The chain uses TRBV12-3 or TRBV12-4 and TRBJ1-2, with D uncertain. V lost 3 bases, J lost 0 bases, and 5 bases lay in between. CDR3 size: 13 residues. CDR3 coding DNA: TGTGCCAGCAGTTTGACCCCTAACTATGGCTACACCTTC. Translated, it gives CASSLTPNYGYTF.

This clonotype has a count of ten or more. This chain joins TRBV6-5 and TRBJ2-7; possible D gene TRBD2, 5 bases. The germline CDR1 and CDR2 sequences are MNHEY and SVGAGI. This CDR3 comprises 13 residues. V was pared by 3 bases and J by 5 bases, with 11 bases between. Written as DNA, the CDR3 is TGTGCCAGCAGTTATATCCGGGGAAACGAGCAGTACTTC. It translates to CASSYIRGNEQYF.

This clonotype was seen ten or more times. V usage is TRBV19 and J usage is TRBJ2-5, with D possibly TRBD1 on 5 matching bases. Germline V gene lookup returns CDR1 LNHDA and CDR2 SQIVND (reference sequence). The CDR3 is 14 amino acids. V dropped 2 bases and J dropped 4 bases, with 11 bases sitting between them. The CDR3 coding sequence is TGTGCCAGTAGTATAAGCCGGACAAGAGAGACCCAGTACTTC. Protein product: CASSISRTRETQYF.

J is TRBJ2-4 and V is TRBV20-1; D perhaps matches TRBD2 (6 bases). The CDR3 covers 20 residues. The germline V gene encodes CDR1 DFQATT and CDR2 SNEGSKA (reference sequence). V lost 4 bases and J 0 bases, leaving 28 bases between the germline ends. The CDR3: CSATPGAGTKRAIAKNIQYF. CDR3 sequence (DNA): TGCAGTGCTACCCCCGGAGCGGGTACTAAAAGGGCCATAGCCAAAAACATTCAGTACTTC.

This clonotype was detected only a few times. V is TRBV15 and J is TRBJ1-3, with 7 bases aligning to TRBD1. The CDR3 runs 16 residues. Germline assignment: CDR1 LNHNV and CDR2 YYDKDF (reference sequence). V trimming: 1 base; J trimming: 4 bases; junction bases outside the gene matches: 7. CDR3: CATSRAEGQRGNTIYF. The CDR3 nucleotides are TGTGCCACCAGCAGAGCCGAGGGACAGCGGGGAAACACCATATATTTT.

The count of this clonotype is one. The V call is TRBV10-3, the J call TRBJ1-2, with TRBD1 matching 11 bases. V lost 6 bases to trimming and J lost 7 bases; unmatched junction nucleotides: 13. Germline assignment: CDR1 ENHRY and CDR2 SYGVKD. The CDR3 totals 16 residues. The CDR3 DNA sequence: TGTGCCATCAGAACGGACAGGGGGCGCTTAATAGGTGGCTACACCTTC. This translates into CAIRTDRGRLIGGYTF.

The CDR3 loop reads CASSTTDRYQPQHF. CDR3 sequence (DNA): TGTGCCAGTAGTACCACAGACAGGTATCAGCCCCAGCATTTT. This rearrangement joins TRBV19 to TRBJ1-5; tentatively, D is TRBD1 (6 bases). This CDR3 comprises 14 residues. Germline V gene lookup returns CDR1 LNHDA and CDR2 SQIVND (reference sequence). V lost 4 bases, J lost 5 bases, and 12 bases lay in between.

On this clonotype: A much more abundant neighbour one base away suggests this may be a read error. Here the CDR3 omits its conserved ending phenylalanine or tryptophan, so a read error is the likely source. It is unclear where the CDR3 begins or ends on the DNA, so no DNA is shown, and the CDR3 is as TCRdb lists it. V and J are TRBV6-1 and TRBJ2-3; TRBD1 is the table's D call, not checked against the DNA. The CDR3 spans 13 residues, counting both ends. CDR1 is MNHNS and CDR2 is SASEGT in the germline V gene. The chain's CDR3 is CASSEPEGVVLYS.

The table lists this clonotype with a few counts. The J gene is TRBJ1-1, the V gene TRBV15; no clear D gene. CDR3 length: 13 amino acids. V was shortened by 8 bases and J by 1 base, with 11 bases between the two germline ends. In germline, CDR1 is LNHNV, CDR2 YYDKDF (reference sequence). Here the CDR3 DNA reads TGTGCCACCCTGGGGAAAAGGAACACTGAAGCTTTCTTT. Protein: CATLGKRNTEAFF.

Concerning this clonotype: Being one base from a much bigger clone, this may be a read error. This sequence joins TRBV6-5 and TRBJ2-7; unclear D gene. Per germline, CDR1 MNHEY and CDR2 SVGAGI. Trimming took 2 bases from V and 0 from J, leaving 14 bases between them. The CDR3 runs to 16 residues. In DNA form, the CDR3 reads TGTGCCAGCAGTTACATGGTTGTCTCGAGCTCCTACGAGCAGTACTTC. This gives the protein CASSYMVVSSSYEQYF.

V is TRBV10-3 and J is TRBJ1-1; D gene unclear. CDR1 is ENHRY and CDR2 is SYGVKD in the germline V gene. Trimming took off 4 bases at V and 1 base at J, with 7 bases between the two ends. This CDR3 comprises 13 residues. CDR3 in amino acids: CAISAAENTEAFF. For the CDR3, the DNA is TGTGCCATCAGTGCCGCAGAGAACACTGAAGCTTTCTTT.

This sequence joins TRBV4-3 and TRBJ1-4; D is uncertain. Trimming cost V 6 bases and J 0 bases, with 5 bases left between them. The germline V gene has CDR1 LGHNA and CDR2 YSLEER. This CDR3 contains 13 residues. Here the CDR3 reads CASRGATNEKLFF. The CDR3 DNA follows: TGCGCCAGCAGGGGTGCAACTAATGAAAAACTGTTTTTT.

The rearrangement links TRBV10-3 to TRBJ2-7; no clear D. The CDR3 length is 14 residues. Germline loops: CDR1 ENHRY, CDR2 SYGVKD. Trimming took 5 bases from V and 6 from J, leaving 17 bases between them. DNA for the CDR3: TGTGCCATCAGTTCCACCGGATTTTCTTTCGAGCAGTACTTC. This codes for CAISSTGFSFEQYF.

This clonotype was picked up many times. This could be a read error, since a much larger clone is one nucleotide away. The CDR3 does not end in the conserved phenylalanine or tryptophan, so this is likely a read error. V is TRBV29-1 and J is TRBJ2-7, with unresolved D. The CDR3 is made up of 11 amino acids. Germline CDR1 is SQVTM and CDR2 is ANQGSEA. V lost 7 bases to trimming and J lost 2 bases, with 9 bases between them. The CDR3 region is CSGTVAYEQYL. The CDR3 DNA reads as TGCAGCGGGACGGTGGCCTACGAGCAGTACCTC.

This clonotype was recorded at least ten times. The chain links TRBV19 to TRBJ2-1; weak D call: TRBD1 (5 bases). Per the germline V gene, CDR1 is LNHDA and CDR2 is SQIVND (reference sequence). CDR3 length equals 14 residues. The V end lost 6 bases, the J end lost 0 bases, and 9 bases lay between the germline ends. CDR3 coding DNA: TGTGCCAGTAGAGGGGAACTCTCCTACAATGAGCAGTTCTTC. It codes for CASRGELSYNEQFF.

The chain combines TRBV29-1 with TRBJ1-2; the match to TRBD1 covers 9 bases. The germline CDR1 and CDR2 sequences are SQVTM and ANQGSEA. This CDR3 has 13 amino acids. The junction had 9 bases not matched to a gene; V was cut back by 7 bases and J by 6 bases. Written as DNA, the CDR3 is TGCAGCGCCCTAACAGGGGGCAGGGATGGCTACACCTTC. This translates into CSALTGGRDGYTF. Based on the CDR3 plus reference TRBV29-1 and TRBJ1-2, the full variable domain is SAVISQKPSRDICQRGTSLTIQCQVDSQVTMMFWYRQQPGQSLTLIATANQGSEATYESGFVIDKFPISRPNLTFSTLTVSNMSPEDSSIYLCSALTGGRDGYTFGSGTRLTVV.

This clonotype was detected ten times or more. The chain joins TRBV19 to TRBJ2-7; 7 positions match TRBD1. The trim removed 10 bases at V and 4 bases at J, leaving 7 bases unmatched. Germline CDR1 LNHDA, CDR2 SQIVND (reference sequence). This CDR3 is built from 12 residues. The CDR3 region is CATPRDSYEQYF. The CDR3 nucleotides are TGTGCCACCCCTAGGGACAGTTACGAGCAGTACTTC.

The V and J genes are TRBV9 and TRBJ1-3; D ambiguous. Germline lookup yields CDR1 SGDLS and CDR2 YYNGEE. Trimming removed 2 bases from V and 4 bases from J, with 7 bases in between. The CDR3 is 13 amino acids. In DNA, the CDR3 is TGTGCCAGCAGCGTTAACCGGGGAAACACCATATATTTT. Residues: CASSVNRGNTIYF.

V is TRBV2 and J is TRBJ2-5, with 7 bases lining up with TRBD2. Germline CDR1 SNHLY, CDR2 FYNNEI. This CDR3 spans 14 amino acids. With 8 bases clipped from V and 1 base from J, the junction kept 7 bases outside the gene matches. CDR3 DNA sequence: TGTGCCAGCGCCCCTCTAGCGGCCCAAGAGACCCAGTACTTC. The encoded protein is CASAPLAAQETQYF.

This rearrangement joins TRBV20-1 to TRBJ1-2, with 9 bases identical to TRBD1. The J segment lost 8 bases and the V segment lost 4 bases, leaving 5 bases of the junction unmatched. Germline CDR1 reads DFQATT; CDR2 reads SNEGSKA (reference sequence). The CDR3 covers 12 residues. The CDR3, as DNA: TGCAGTGCTACTCCGGGACAGGGAGGCTACACCTTC. Amino acid sequence: CSATPGQGGYTF.

This clonotype was found many times. J is TRBJ1-3 and V is TRBV6-1, with a possible D match to TRBD1 (5 bases). This CDR3 comprises 17 residues. Trimming took 5 bases from V and 0 from J, leaving 17 bases between them. The germline V gene has CDR1 MNHNS and CDR2 SASEGT. The CDR3 sequence: CASSTSGTGNSGNTIYF. CDR3 nucleotides: TGTGCCAGCAGTACGTCCGGGACGGGAAACTCTGGAAACACCATATATTTT.

The gene calls are TRBV2 and TRBJ2-7; D may match TRBD1 or TRBD2 (8 bases each). Germline CDR1 reads SNHLY; CDR2 reads FYNNEI. This CDR3 region has 13 residues. V was shortened by 11 bases and J by 4 bases, with 18 bases between the two germline ends. The CDR3 protein is CAAGGQANYEQYF. The CDR3 coding sequence is TGTGCCGCGGGGGGACAGGCCAATTACGAGCAGTACTTC.

J is TRBJ1-6 and V is TRBV24-1; D is unclear. Trimming shortened V by 11 bases and J by 7 bases, and 20 bases separated the two germline ends. Germline CDR1 is KGHDR and CDR2 is SFDVKD. The CDR3 extends over 15 amino acids. The CDR3 coding sequence is TGTGCCAACGGCCCAGCGGATAAAGTGAATTCACCCCTCCACTTT. Encoded protein: CANGPADKVNSPLHF.

Comment on this clonotype: A read error may explain this, as a much larger clone is one base away. The chain couples TRBV11-1 to TRBJ2-2; possibly TRBD1 for D (6 bases). The CDR3 length is 17 residues. Germline V CDR1 and CDR2: SGHAT, FQDESV (reference sequence). CDR3 sequence reads: CTSSFPSTGPMGGELFF. CDR3 nucleotides: TGTACCAGCAGCTTTCCCTCGACAGGTCCCATGGGCGGGGAGCTGTTTTTT.

In this sample, this clonotype turned up many times. This rearrangement joins TRBV19 to TRBJ1-3; D not certain. The CDR3 totals 12 residues. Germline V gives CDR1 LNHDA, CDR2 SQIVND (reference sequence). Trimming cost V 6 bases and J 7 bases, with 10 bases left between them. The CDR3 nucleotides read TGTGCCAGTAGGACGGTGGGGAACACCATATATTTT. This encodes CASRTVGNTIYF. Drawing the rest from reference TRBV19 and TRBJ1-3, the complete variable domain is DGGITQSPKYLFRKEGQNVTLSCEQNLNHDAMYWYRQDPGQGLRLIYYSQIVNDFQKGDIAEGYSVSREKKESFPLTVTSAQKNPTAFYLCASRTVGNTIYFGEGSWLTVV.

At least ten counts were recorded for this clonotype. The genes are TRBV15 and TRBJ1-5; no definite D call. The CDR3 contains 14 residues. The V gene lost 4 bases and the J gene lost 4 bases, with 11 bases spanning the gap. Germline CDR1 and CDR2: LNHNV and YYDKDF (reference sequence). The CDR3 nucleotides read TGTGCCACCAGCATAAGCAGTGGGAATCAGCCCCAGCATTTT. It encodes CATSISSGNQPQHF.